A selection of T cell receptor beta chains follows, all from one sample in a study of blood T cell repertoires in COVID-19. Generated by immunoSEQ multiplex PCR, the TCRdb table keeps only in-frame clones and is missing some. The data contain approximately 440,000 clones, 87% of them seen just once; the ten biggest clones take up around 0.7%. Material for sequencing was PBMCs or T cells enriched from blood (not recorded which). All receptors derive from a woman aged 18-29 years who had recovered from COVID-19. Both conserved end residues are part of each CDR3. The order of the fields is D gene, V gene, clone size, J gene, CDR3 DNA, CDR3 protein. The D gene is left open where the match is weak. The size field is filled for only some rows; it gives once, few, many or a size class.

.	TRBV3-1/TRBV3-2	.	TRBJ1-2	TGTGCCAGCAGCCGTACACAGTTGGGTAACTATGGCTACACCTTC	CASSRTQLGNYGYTF
TRBD2	TRBV7-2	.	TRBJ2-7	TGTGCCAGCAGCCCCGGGACTAACTCCTACGAGCAGTACTTC	CASSPGTNSYEQYF
.	TRBV21-1	few	TRBJ2-7	TGTGCCAGCAGCAAACGGGATTCCGGGACAGGGTGCTACGAGCAGTACTTC	CASSKRDSGTGCYEQYF
.	TRBV2	once	TRBJ2-5	TGTGCCAGCATGCCGGAGGCCCAAGAGACCCAGTACTTC	CASMPEAQETQYF
.	TRBV7-2	.	TRBJ1-4	TGTGCCAGCAGACAGACAGCCACTAATGAAAAACTGTTTTTT	CASRQTATNEKLFF
TRBD1	TRBV12-5	.	TRBJ1-6	TGTGCTAGTGGGAAGACAGGGGAGGCACCCCTCCACTTT	CASGKTGEAPLHF
TRBD2	TRBV2	.	TRBJ2-5	TGTGCCAGTGTAGGGTTAGCGGGGGGGCAAGAGACCCAGTACTTC	CASVGLAGGQETQYF
.	TRBV9	.	TRBJ2-5	TGTGCCAGCAGCGACTCAAGGGGGGGCGAGGCGGAGACCCAGTACTTC	CASSDSRGGEAETQYF
TRBD2	TRBV7-2	.	TRBJ2-5	TGTGCCAGCAGTTTTTATCCGATTCGCGGGGGGGGCTTTCTGGAGACCCAGTACTTC	CASSFYPIRGGGFLETQYF
.	TRBV5-1	once	TRBJ2-5	TGCGCCAGCAGCTTCCTTCCTGCAGGGACTGGAGAGGGGGGGGCCCAGTACTTC	CASSFLPAGTGEGGAQYF
.	TRBV30	.	TRBJ2-7	TGTGCCTGGAGTGTAAACTGGACCACAGGGTGGAACTACGAGCAGTACTTC	CAWSVNWTTGWNYEQYF
TRBD2	TRBV7-9	once	TRBJ2-3	TGTGCCAGCTCCGGACTAGCTAGCACAGATACGCAGTATTTT	CASSGLASTDTQYF
TRBD1	TRBV5-1	.	TRBJ1-6	TGCGCCAGCAGCTTATTACAGGGGGATTCACCCCTCCACTTT	CASSLLQGDSPLHF
TRBD1	TRBV5-6	.	TRBJ2-1	TGTGCCAGCAGAAGAGCGGACAGGGTCTACAATGAGCAGTTCTTC	CASRRADRVYNEQFF
.	TRBV7-8	.	TRBJ1-2	TGTGCCAGCAGCTTATACGAGGGAAGGTATGGCTACACCTTC	CASSLYEGRYGYTF
.	TRBV18	.	TRBJ1-1	TGTGCCAGCTCACCAGGGCGTGACACTGAAGCTTTCTTT	CASSPGRDTEAFF
TRBD1	TRBV5-1	.	TRBJ1-5	TGCGCCAGCAGCCTTGGGACAGGGGGCTGGGAACAGCCCCAGCATTTT	CASSLGTGGWEQPQHF
.	TRBV28	.	TRBJ2-7	TGTGCCAGCAGTTTGGGGCATATCTACGAGCAGTACTTC	CASSLGHIYEQYF
.	TRBV7-8	many	TRBJ1-1	TGTGCCAGCAGCTTAGGCCTACGGAACACTGAAGCTTTCTTT	CASSLGLRNTEAFF
TRBD1	TRBV5-6	.	TRBJ2-2	TGTGCCAGCAGCATAACTGTCGGTGGGACAGGGGACGGGGAGCTGTTTTTT	CASSITVGGTGDGELFF
TRBD2	TRBV20-1	.	TRBJ2-1	TGCAGTGCTAGTTCGGGGGGGGTCTACAATGAGCAGTTCTTC	CSASSGGVYNEQFF
TRBD1	TRBV7-9	.	TRBJ1-5	TGTGCCAGCAGCGATATCCCGGGACAGGGGGCGGTTCAGCCCCAGCATTTT	CASSDIPGQGAVQPQHF
TRBD1	TRBV28	.	TRBJ1-1	TGTGCCAGCAGTTGGATACAGGGGTTTGGTGAAGCTTTCTTT	CASSWIQGFGEAFF
.	TRBV19	.	TRBJ1-6	TGTGCCAGTAGTATTTGGGACGGGGGAACGGCCCTCCACTTT	CASSIWDGGTALHF
.	TRBV19	.	TRBJ2-7	TGTGCCAGCACTAACAGGAGACGCTCCTACGAGCAGTACTTC	CASTNRRRSYEQYF
TRBD1	TRBV7-3	.	TRBJ2-1	TGTGCCAGCAGCTTAGGACAGGGTCAGGGTGAGCAGTTCTTC	CASSLGQGQGEQFF
TRBD1	TRBV5-5	.	TRBJ2-3	TGTGCCAGCAGCCTTCCACAGGGGGTCAGCACAGATACGCAGTATTTT	CASSLPQGVSTDTQYF
.	TRBV5-1	.	TRBJ2-5	TGCGCCAGCAGCTTGGAAGCTTCGGTTCCGGCCCAGTACTTC	CASSLEASVPAQYF
TRBD1	TRBV10-3	.	TRBJ2-1	TGTGCCATCAGTGCCTCTCTTGGGACAGGGAAAAATGAGCAGTTCTTC	CAISASLGTGKNEQFF
.	TRBV19	.	TRBJ1-5	TGTGCCAGTAGTATTCCCCAGGGCCCCTCGCCCCAGCATTTT	CASSIPQGPSPQHF
.	TRBV2	.	TRBJ2-7	TGTGCCAGCAGTGAAGACAGGGGAGGCTACGAGCAGTACTTC	CASSEDRGGYEQYF
TRBD2	TRBV5-4	few	TRBJ2-1	TGTGCCAGCAGCCTAAGTTACAGCGGGGGATGGGGGAATAATGAGCAGTTCTTC	CASSLSYSGGWGNNEQFF
.	TRBV5-4	.	TRBJ1-1	TGTGCCAGCAGCTTGGAGGGGTATTACACTGAAGCTTTCTTT	CASSLEGYYTEAFF
TRBD2	TRBV9	.	TRBJ2-3	TGTGCCAGCAGCGCTGATAGCGGGGGGGGCACAGATACGCAGTATTTT	CASSADSGGGTDTQYF
TRBD2	TRBV28	.	TRBJ2-7	TGTGCCAGCAGTTTCTTTTCGGGGGGCTACGAGCAGTACTTC	CASSFFSGGYEQYF
TRBD1	TRBV29-1	.	TRBJ1-1	TGCAGCGTTGACGGGACAGGGATTAACACTGAAGCTTTCTTT	CSVDGTGINTEAFF
.	TRBV2	once	TRBJ2-3	TGTGCCAGCAGTGGGGACACCCCAAGCACAGATACGCAGTATTTT	CASSGDTPSTDTQYF
.	TRBV4-1	.	TRBJ1-2	TGCGCCAGCAGCCAGGGGGGGGTCGGCCCGAACTATGGCTACACCTTC	CASSQGGVGPNYGYTF
TRBD2	TRBV4-1	.	TRBJ2-7	TGCGCCAGCAGCCAGACGAGCGGGGGCTCCTACGAGCAGTACTTC	CASSQTSGGSYEQYF
.	TRBV7-9	.	TRBJ1-1	TGTGCCAGCAGCTTCCCGGGACAAACGAGAACTGAAGCTTTCTTT	CASSFPGQTRTEAFF
TRBD1	TRBV7-2	.	TRBJ1-5	TGTGCCAGCAGCGAATGGACAGGAGAGGGTCAGCCCCAGCATTTT	CASSEWTGEGQPQHF
TRBD2	TRBV5-1	many	TRBJ2-1	TGCGCCAGCAGCTTGGGGATAGCGGGGGACAATGAGCAGTTCTTC	CASSLGIAGDNEQFF
TRBD1	TRBV19	.	TRBJ1-5	TGTGCCAGTATGGGGACAGGGGACGGCAATCAGCCCCAGCATTTT	CASMGTGDGNQPQHF
.	TRBV7-9	.	TRBJ1-6	TGTGCCAGCAGCTTACAGGGTAGCTATAATTCACCCCTCCACTTT	CASSLQGSYNSPLHF